This entry is about one TCR beta chain. Its cognate antigen is unknown. Germline assignment: CDR1 SGHVS and CDR2 FQNEAQ. The germline V and J ends were trimmed by 5 bases and 2 bases, with 19 bases remaining between them. The CDR3 totals 17 residues. 5'RACE, which relied on constant-segment primers, yielded TCR alpha and TCR beta cDNA libraries carrying sample barcodes and UMIs. Using its own MiXCR run on the 5' RACE reads, TCRdb lists one record per CDR3 protein. Counted here are roughly 500,000 distinct CDR3 sequences, around 20% occurring once; the ten biggest clones make up about 12%. These data come from a study of T-cell memory formation after mild COVID-19. Overall study: Largely donor-specific TCR clusters were found.

Study results and caveats: Clones which contracted sat mainly in CM and EM if CD4+, and in EMRA if CD8+. A subset of responding clones appeared in pre-infection memory, suggesting cross-reactive memory joined.

The clonotype comes from an adult woman who had mild COVID-19 (a few samples of this study predate the infection). Cell type and time point are not known. The chain carries TRBV7-8 and TRBJ2-1, with D possibly called TRBD1 or TRBD2 (5 bases each). Sequenced sample: PBMCs or a T cell subset sorted from them (not recorded which). For the CDR3, the DNA is TGTGCCAGCAGCGCAGAACGGGGACCCTTGGCCTACAATGAGCAGTTCTTC. Its protein product is CASSAERGPLAYNEQFF.